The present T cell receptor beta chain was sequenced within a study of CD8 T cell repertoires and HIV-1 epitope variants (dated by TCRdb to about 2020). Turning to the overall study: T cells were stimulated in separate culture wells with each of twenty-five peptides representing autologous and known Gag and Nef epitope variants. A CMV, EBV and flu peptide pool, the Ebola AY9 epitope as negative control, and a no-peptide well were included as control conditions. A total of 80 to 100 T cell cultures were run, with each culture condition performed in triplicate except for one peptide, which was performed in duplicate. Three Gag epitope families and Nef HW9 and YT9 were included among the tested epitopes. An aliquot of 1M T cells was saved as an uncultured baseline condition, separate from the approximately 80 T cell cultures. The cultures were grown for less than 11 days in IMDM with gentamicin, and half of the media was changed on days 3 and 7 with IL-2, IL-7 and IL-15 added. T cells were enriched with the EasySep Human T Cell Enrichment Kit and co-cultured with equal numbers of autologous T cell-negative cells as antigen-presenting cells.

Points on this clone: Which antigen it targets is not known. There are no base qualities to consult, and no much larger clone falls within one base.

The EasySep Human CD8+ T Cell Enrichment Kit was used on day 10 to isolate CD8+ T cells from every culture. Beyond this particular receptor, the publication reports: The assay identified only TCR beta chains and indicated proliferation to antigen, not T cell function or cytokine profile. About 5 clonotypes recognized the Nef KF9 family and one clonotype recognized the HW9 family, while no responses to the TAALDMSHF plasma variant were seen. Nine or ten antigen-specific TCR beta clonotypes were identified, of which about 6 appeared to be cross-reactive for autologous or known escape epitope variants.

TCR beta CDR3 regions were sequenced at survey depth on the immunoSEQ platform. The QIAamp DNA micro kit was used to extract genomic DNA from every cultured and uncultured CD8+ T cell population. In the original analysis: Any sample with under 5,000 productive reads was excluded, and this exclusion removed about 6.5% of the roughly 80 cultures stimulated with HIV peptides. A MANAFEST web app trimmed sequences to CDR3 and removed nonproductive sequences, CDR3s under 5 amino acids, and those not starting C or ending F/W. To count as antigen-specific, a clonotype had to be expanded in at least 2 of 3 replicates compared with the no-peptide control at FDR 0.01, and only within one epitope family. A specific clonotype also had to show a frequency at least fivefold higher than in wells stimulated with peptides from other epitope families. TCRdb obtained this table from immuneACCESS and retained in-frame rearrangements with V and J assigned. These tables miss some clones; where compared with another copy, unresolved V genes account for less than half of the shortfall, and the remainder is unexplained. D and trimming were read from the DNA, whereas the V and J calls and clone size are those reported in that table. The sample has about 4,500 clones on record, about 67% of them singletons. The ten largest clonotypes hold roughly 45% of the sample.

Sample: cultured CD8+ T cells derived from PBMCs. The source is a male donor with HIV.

CDR3 loop: CASSLGGGRETQYF. The bases read TGTGCCAGCAGCTTAGGGGGCGGTCGAGAGACCCAGTACTTC. The V and J genes are TRBV7-2 and TRBJ2-5; 5 matching bases give a weak D call of TRBD1. CDR1 SGHTA and CDR2 FQGNSA were looked up in the germline V gene. The CDR3, from cysteine to phenylalanine, totals 14 residues. Kept here is only the CDR3 DNA, which spans 42 bases and is read in frame from base 1. V sheds 1 base and J sheds 4 bases, leaving 10 bases between their ends.